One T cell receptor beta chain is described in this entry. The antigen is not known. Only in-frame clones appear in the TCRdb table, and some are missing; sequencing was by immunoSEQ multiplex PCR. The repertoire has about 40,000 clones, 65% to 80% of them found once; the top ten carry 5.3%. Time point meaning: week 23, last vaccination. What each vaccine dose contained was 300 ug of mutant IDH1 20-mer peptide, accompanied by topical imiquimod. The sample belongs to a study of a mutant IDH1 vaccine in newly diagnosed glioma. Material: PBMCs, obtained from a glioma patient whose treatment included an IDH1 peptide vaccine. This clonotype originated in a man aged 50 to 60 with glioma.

CDR3 amino acids: CASSLAGPNTGELFF. The CDR3 bases are TGTGCCAGTAGCTTAGCGGGCCCGAACACCGGGGAGCTGTTTTTT. The rearrangement joins TRBV19 to TRBJ2-2; 7 nucleotides align to TRBD2. V dropped 6 bases and J dropped 0; count of bases not matched to a gene: 4. The CDR3 covers 15 residues. Germline CDR1 and CDR2: LNHDA and SQIVND (reference sequence).